The 13 T cell receptor beta chains presented below share a single source sample, sequenced in a study of blood T cell repertoires in COVID-19. Method: immunoSEQ multiplex PCR; TCRdb's copy keeps in-frame clones and lacks some. The sample lists approximately 230,000 clones, approximately 84% occurring once. Material: PBMCs or T cells enriched from blood (not recorded which). All receptors derive from a man aged 35-49 years who had recovered from COVID-19.

The CDR3 nucleotides are TGTGCCACCAGTGATTCCGGGGACTCCTACGAGCAGTACTTC. Amino acids: CATSDSGDSYEQYF. This chain links TRBV24-1 with TRBJ2-7; tentatively, D is TRBD2 (5 bases). Trimming took off 2 bases at V and 0 bases at J, with 7 bases between the two ends. The CDR3 has 14 residues. The germline V gene encodes CDR1 KGHDR and CDR2 SFDVKD.

This clone was detected only once. The rearrangement uses TRBV5-8 and TRBJ1-2; possibly TRBD1 for D (5 bases). V was clipped by 0 bases and J by 7 bases, with 10 bases between them. The germline V gene encodes CDR1 SGHTS and CDR2 YDEGEE. The CDR3 runs to 13 residues. The CDR3 is CASSLDRRSGYTF. For the CDR3, the DNA is TGTGCCAGCAGCTTGGACAGGCGCAGTGGCTACACCTTC.

This sequence joins TRBV6-5 and TRBJ2-2, with TRBD1 matching over 10 bases. The V segment lost 0 bases and the J segment 3 bases; nucleotides outside the gene matches: 1. Germline CDR1 is MNHEY and CDR2 is SVGAGI. The CDR3 is 16 amino acids. The CDR3 bases are TGTGCCAGCAGTTACTCGGGGACAGGGGACACCGGGGAGCTGTTTTTT. This codes for CASSYSGTGDTGELFF.

The CDR3 spells CAISDASGGFNQPQHF. The CDR3 bases are TGTGCCATCAGTGATGCATCCGGAGGGTTCAATCAGCCCCAGCATTTT. The V call is TRBV10-3, the J call TRBJ1-5; D not certain. There are 16 residues in the CDR3. Trimming removed 3 bases from V and 3 bases from J, with 15 bases in between. The germline V gene encodes CDR1 ENHRY and CDR2 SYGVKD.

The chain employs TRBV7-8 and TRBJ2-7; 7 bases map to TRBD2. CDR1 SGHVS and CDR2 FQNEAQ come from the germline V gene. Unmatched junction bases numbered 3, after V lost 1 base and J lost 3 bases. The CDR3 extends over 14 amino acids. Here the CDR3 DNA reads TGTGCCAGCAGCTTAGTTCCGGGGGGCTACGAGCAGTACTTC. Protein sequence: CASSLVPGGYEQYF.

A single count supports this clone. The chain carries TRBV30 and TRBJ2-7; 10 bases line up with TRBD2. Per germline, CDR1 GTSNPN and CDR2 SVGIG (reference sequence). After removal of 0 bases from V and 3 bases from J, the junction contained 5 bases not matched to a gene. The CDR3 extends over 15 amino acids. The DNA of the CDR3 is TGTGCCTGGAGTGTACCAGCGGGGGGGCACTACGAGCAGTACTTC. Its translation is CAWSVPAGGHYEQYF.

V usage is TRBV10-3 and J usage is TRBJ1-3; D remains unclear. The CDR3 contains 13 residues. Trimming pared 8 bases from V and 4 bases from J, leaving 12 bases between. Per the germline V gene, CDR1 is ENHRY and CDR2 is SYGVKD. Here the CDR3 reads CAIGPPGGNTIYF. The CDR3 bases are TGTGCCATCGGCCCCCCCGGGGGAAACACCATATATTTT.

V usage is TRBV11-2 and J usage is TRBJ2-3; no clear D gene. Germline CDR1 SGHAT, CDR2 FQNNGV. The CDR3 has 13 amino acids. With 8 bases removed from V and 7 bases from J, the gap between germline ends came to 16 bases. Written as DNA, the CDR3 is TGTGCCAGCCTTTACCCAGGCGAAAATACGCAGTATTTT. As protein: CASLYPGENTQYF. Using reference TRBV11-2 and TRBJ2-3 for the parts outside the CDR3, the full variable domain is EAGVAQSPRYKIIEKRQSVAFWCNPISGHATLYWYQQILGQGPKLLIQFQNNGVVDDSQLPKDRFSAERLKGVDSTLKIQPAKLEDSAVYLCASLYPGENTQYFGPGTRLTVL.

The rearrangement uses TRBV5-1 and TRBJ1-4; tentatively, D is TRBD1 (5 bases). V lost 4 bases and J lost 0, with 13 bases in between. This CDR3 contains 16 residues. Per germline, CDR1 SGHRS and CDR2 YFSETQ. Written as DNA, the CDR3 is TGCGCCAGCAGCCGGGACTTAGAGGCAACTAATGAAAAACTGTTTTTT. Amino acid sequence: CASSRDLEATNEKLFF.

The CDR3 region has the DNA TGTGCCACCAGCCTAGAACCAATCGGGACCTACAATGAGCAGTTCTTC. As protein: CATSLEPIGTYNEQFF. This sequence joins TRBV15 and TRBJ2-1, with a tentative D call TRBD2 (5 bases). Germline V gene sequence: CDR1 LNHNV, CDR2 YYDKDF (reference sequence). The CDR3 consists of 16 residues. Trimming took off 5 bases at V and 2 bases at J, with 16 bases between the two ends.

As for this clone: A much larger clone lies one base from this, so it may be a read error. The rearrangement uses TRBV28 and TRBJ1-2; D uncertain. The V gene's germline CDR1 is MDHEN and CDR2 SYDVKM. The CDR3 loop spans 11 amino acids. V lost 8 bases, J lost 4 bases, and 8 bases lay in between. This chain's CDR3 is CASGYSYGYTF. The DNA of the CDR3 is TGTGCCAGCGGTTACAGCTATGGCTACACCTTC.

V and J are TRBV29-1 and TRBJ2-5; a weak D match, TRBD2 (7 bases). CDR1 and CDR2 (germline): SQVTM, ANQGSEA. Trimming removed 0 bases at V and 5 bases at J, with 19 bases between. The CDR3 length is 16 residues. CDR3 nucleotides: TGCAGCGTTGAAGATCTTGGCGGGGGCCGCTTGGAGACCCAGTACTTC. Protein: CSVEDLGGGRLETQYF.

V and J are TRBV30 and TRBJ2-4; TRBD2 matches 14 bases. In germline, CDR1 is GTSNPN, CDR2 SVGIG (reference sequence). The CDR3 is 15 amino acids. V lost 8 bases to trimming and J lost 6 bases; unmatched junction nucleotides: 9. The CDR3 region has the DNA TGTGCCGGGACTAGCGGGAGCGGATTTGGAAACATTCAGTACTTC. Its protein is CAGTSGSGFGNIQYF.